The 27 T cell receptor beta chains below were found in one sample sequenced in a study of T cell repertoires in cytomegalovirus infection. TCRdb redid the calling of the reads with MiXCR, one entry per CDR3 protein. The table shows about 210,000 distinct CDR3 sequences, with 6% to 8% occurring only once. Sequenced sample: PBMCs. Every receptor here comes from a human donor in good health (CMV status not recorded). Some clones in this sample may be carry-over from other donors' samples.

This clonotype was observed many times. The chain uses TRBV6-5 and TRBJ1-5, with unresolved D. The CDR3 is made up of 16 amino acids. Between the trimmed V and J ends, which lost 0 bases and 1 base, there was a span of 10 bases. Per germline, CDR1 MNHEY and CDR2 SVGAGI. CDR3 amino acids: CASSYSSRGSNQPQHF. For the CDR3, the DNA is TGTGCCAGCAGTTACTCGAGTCGGGGAAGCAATCAGCCCCAGCATTTT.

This clonotype was detected ten times or more. V is TRBV20-1 and J is TRBJ1-2; 7 nucleotides align to TRBD1. The CDR3 contains 12 residues. Germline CDR1 and CDR2: DFQATT and SNEGSKA (reference sequence). DNA of the CDR3: TGCAGCTTCAGGGGGAAAGGCTATGGCTACACCTTC. Translating it yields CSFRGKGYGYTF.

The chain links TRBV12-3 or TRBV12-4 to TRBJ1-5; 8 nucleotides agree with TRBD1. This CDR3 is built from 17 residues. The CDR3 protein is CTSSPDRAQGPNQPQHF. For the CDR3, the DNA is TGTACTAGCAGTCCGGACAGGGCACAAGGGCCCAATCAGCCCCAGCATTTT.

With regard to this clonotype: A read error may explain this, as a much larger clone is one base away. The chain links TRBV5-1 to TRBJ2-2, with D maybe TRBD1 (6 bases). Trimming took 4 bases from V and 1 from J, leaving 14 bases between them. CDR1 and CDR2 (germline): SGHRS, YFSETQ. The CDR3 runs to 16 residues. The CDR3 is CASSHPTGMNTGELFF. The DNA for the CDR3 is TGCGCCAGCAGCCACCCCACAGGGATGAACACCGGGGAGCTGTTTTTT. The whole variable domain, remainder taken from reference TRBV5-1 and TRBJ2-2, is KAGVTQTPRYLIKTRGQQVTLSCSPISGHRSVSWYQQTPGQGLQFLFEYFSETQRNKGNFPGRFSGRQFSNSRSEMNVSTLELGDSALYLCASSHPTGMNTGELFFGEGSRLTVL.

The V gene is TRBV7-2, the J gene TRBJ2-1, with D unclear. V dropped 5 bases and J dropped 7 bases, with 6 bases sitting between them. The germline V gene has CDR1 SGHTA and CDR2 FQGNSA. CDR3 length equals 11 residues. Here the CDR3 DNA reads TGTGCCAGCAGCGCCTGGAATGAGCAGTTCTTC. The encoded protein is CASSAWNEQFF.

This clonotype has at least ten counts. Written as DNA, the CDR3 is TGTGCCTGGAAACAGGGCATGAACACTGAAGCTTTCTTT. This encodes CAWKQGMNTEAFF. The rearrangement joins TRBV30 to TRBJ1-1, with D tentatively TRBD1 (6 bases). Trimming left V 4 bases short and J 0 bases short, with 9 bases between. CDR1 is GTSNPN and CDR2 is SVGIG in the germline V gene (reference sequence). The CDR3 has 13 residues. The variable domain in full, completed from reference TRBV30 and TRBJ1-1, reads SQTIHQWPATLVQPVGSPLSLECTVEGTSNPNLYWYRQAAGRGLQLLFYSVGIGQISSEVPQNLSASRPQDRQFILSSKKLLLSDSGFYLCAWKQGMNTEAFFGQGTRLTVV.

This clonotype showed up many times. V is TRBV29-1 and J is TRBJ1-1; D gene ambiguous. CDR1 SQVTM and CDR2 ANQGSEA come from the germline V gene. This CDR3 contains 10 residues. The V end was cut by 7 bases, the J end by 7 bases, with 10 bases between. The CDR3 protein is CSGSKVEAFF. The CDR3, as DNA: TGCAGCGGGTCCAAGGTTGAAGCTTTCTTT.

This clonotype has a count of ten or more. The chain uses TRBV7-9 and TRBJ2-1, with 11 positions matching TRBD1. Per germline, CDR1 SEHNR and CDR2 FQNEAQ (reference sequence). The CDR3 contains 14 residues. V lost 6 bases to trimming and J lost 8 bases; unmatched junction nucleotides: 6. DNA of the CDR3: TGTGCCAGCAGGAAGGGACAGGGGGAGGATGAGCAGTTCTTC. It is translated as CASRKGQGEDEQFF.

This clonotype was seen ten or more times. CDR3: CASGRQGIAGELFF. The CDR3 nucleotides are TGTGCCAGCGGACGACAGGGAATAGCCGGGGAGCTGTTTTTT. This chain links TRBV12-3 or TRBV12-4 with TRBJ2-2; TRBD1 matches 7 bases. CDR3 length: 14 residues. V was pared by 8 bases and J by 6 bases, with 9 bases of the junction left unmatched.

This clonotype has at least ten counts. J is TRBJ2-3 and V is TRBV7-2; 7 bases map to TRBD1. Germline V CDR1 and CDR2: SGHTA, FQGNSA. The CDR3 is 13 amino acids. Trimming at V came to 3 bases and at J to 4 bases, leaving 1 base not matched to a gene. In DNA form, the CDR3 reads TGTGCCAGCAGCTTCAGGGGGTCAGATACGCAGTATTTT. Protein product: CASSFRGSDTQYF.

The sample holds many counts of this clonotype. The genes are TRBV6-5 and TRBJ1-6; possibly TRBD1 for D (6 bases). Trimming took 6 bases from V and 2 from J, leaving 11 bases between them. CDR1 MNHEY and CDR2 SVGAGI come from the germline V gene. This CDR3 is built from 15 residues. The CDR3 sequence is CASSSGDPYNSPLHF. The CDR3, as DNA: TGTGCCAGCAGCTCAGGGGACCCCTATAATTCACCCCTCCACTTT.

This clonotype was counted ten times or more. J is TRBJ2-7 and V is TRBV6-5; D gene unclear. Germline-derived CDR1 and CDR2 are MNHEY and SVGAGI. The CDR3 has 16 amino acids. V lost 0 bases to trimming and J lost 3 bases, with 15 bases between them. In DNA form, the CDR3 reads TGTGCCAGCAGTTACTCGAATCGGATCACGGGCTACGAGCAGTACTTC. As protein: CASSYSNRITGYEQYF.

This clonotype occurred many times. The chain employs TRBV7-2 and TRBJ1-1; the D gene is possibly TRBD1 (5 bases). Germline values: CDR1 SGHTA, CDR2 FQGNSA. Between the trimmed V and J ends, which lost 4 bases and 1 base, there was a span of 7 bases. This CDR3 has 13 amino acids. The CDR3 reads CASSSDRNTEAFF. The CDR3 DNA reads TGTGCCAGCAGCTCCGACAGGAACACTGAAGCTTTCTTT.

In this sample, this clonotype turned up many times. This chain links TRBV28 with TRBJ2-7; TRBD1 is a possible D gene (5 bases). The CDR3 runs to 11 residues. V was trimmed by 6 bases and J by 9 bases, leaving 12 bases between them. Germline values: CDR1 MDHEN, CDR2 SYDVKM. The CDR3 is CASRSRVGQYF. CDR3 coding DNA: TGTGCCAGCAGGTCCAGGGTAGGGCAGTACTTC.

In its sample, this clonotype was seen a few times. The junction and the germline gene differ at one end; a read error may be behind it. The chain links TRBV6-1 to TRBJ1-6; D is uncertain. The CDR3 is 12 amino acids. Germline V gives CDR1 MNHNS, CDR2 SASEGT. CDR3 sequence: CASSGENSPHHF. CDR3 nucleotide sequence: TGTGCCAGCAGTGGGGAGAACTCACCCCACCACTTT.

Turning to this clonotype: Given the absence of the conserved phenylalanine or tryptophan at the CDR3 end, a read error is likely. The chain couples TRBV5-1 to TRBJ2-3; D gene uncertain. Germline V gene sequence: CDR1 SGHRS, CDR2 YFSETQ. This CDR3 spans 13 amino acids. The ends were cut back, 3 bases at V and 4 bases at J, with 9 bases in the middle. Here the CDR3 reads CASSSQASDTQYL. In DNA, the CDR3 is TGCGCCAGCAGCTCCCAGGCCTCAGATACGCAGTATTTA.

This clonotype occurred a few times. This sequence joins TRBV19 and TRBJ1-6; D not certain. CDR3 length: 14 residues. Looked up from germline, CDR1 is LNHDA and CDR2 is SQIVND (reference sequence). Trimming stripped 8 bases from V and 7 bases from J, with 15 bases between. In nucleotides, the CDR3 is TGTGCCAGTGAGACGGGAGGAGGGAATTCACCCCTCCACTTT. Translated: CASETGGGNSPLHF.

This clonotype was recorded at least ten times. The chain employs TRBV20-1 and TRBJ1-5, with 7 bases fitting TRBD1. Per the germline V gene, CDR1 is DFQATT and CDR2 is SNEGSKA (reference sequence). The CDR3 sequence is 13 residues long. V gave up 5 bases and J gave up 0 bases; unmatched junction bases: 1. The CDR3 is CSAGTDSNQPQHF. In nucleotides, the CDR3 is TGCAGTGCTGGGACAGATAGCAATCAGCCCCAGCATTTT.

This clonotype has a count of ten or more. The rearrangement uses TRBV12-3 or TRBV12-4 and TRBJ2-6; tentatively, D is TRBD2 (5 bases). This CDR3 is 17 amino acids long. V was shortened by 3 bases and J by 1 base, with 13 bases between the two germline ends. CDR3: CASSLTGVRSGANVLTF. CDR3 bases: TGTGCCAGCAGTTTGACCGGGGTAAGATCTGGGGCCAACGTCCTGACTTTC.

This clonotype was seen repeatedly, ten times or more. The chain links TRBV7-8 to TRBJ1-2; 8 bases line up with TRBD1. In germline, CDR1 is SGHVS, CDR2 FQNEAQ. Trimming at V came to 5 bases and at J to 6 bases, leaving 5 bases not matched to a gene. This CDR3 contains 13 residues. The CDR3 is CASSRDRINGYTF. In DNA form, the CDR3 reads TGTGCCAGCAGCCGGGACAGGATTAATGGCTACACCTTC.

This clonotype has ten or more counts. The J gene is TRBJ1-1, the V gene TRBV7-2, with 8 bases aligning to TRBD1. Losses at the gene ends were 5 bases for V and 0 bases for J; bases not matched to a gene: 8. This CDR3 comprises 16 residues. The V gene's germline CDR1 is SGHTA and CDR2 FQGNSA. DNA for the CDR3: TGTGCCAGCAGCCTCTACAGGGGGACGGTGAACACTGAAGCTTTCTTT. Amino acid sequence: CASSLYRGTVNTEAFF.

The sample holds many counts of this clonotype. The chain carries TRBV2 and TRBJ1-1, with D unresolved. The ends were cut back, 7 bases at V and 5 bases at J, with 8 bases in the middle. Germline CDR1 SNHLY, CDR2 FYNNEI. The CDR3 covers 11 residues. The CDR3 sequence is CASTFRTEAFF. CDR3 coding DNA: TGTGCCAGCACCTTCCGGACTGAAGCTTTCTTT.

At least ten counts were recorded for this clonotype. The chain carries TRBV7-2 and TRBJ2-5, with 8 bases that match TRBD2. The CDR3 is made up of 16 amino acids. The V segment lost 5 bases and the J segment 5 bases; nucleotides outside the gene matches: 13. Germline-derived CDR1 and CDR2 are SGHTA and FQGNSA. The CDR3 here is CASSRRRGLGGETQYF. CDR3 bases: TGTGCCAGCAGCCGCCGCCGGGGACTAGGTGGGGAGACCCAGTACTTC.

The table lists this clonotype with a few counts. The chain couples TRBV5-1 to TRBJ2-1; perhaps TRBD2 as D (5 bases). Trimming pared 6 bases from V and 9 bases from J, leaving 10 bases between. This CDR3 comprises 11 residues. Germline CDR1 and CDR2: SGHRS and YFSETQ. The CDR3 sequence: CASNTGGEQFF. CDR3 DNA: TGCGCCAGCAATACCGGAGGTGAGCAGTTCTTC.

This clonotype was observed many times. This rearrangement joins TRBV27 to TRBJ2-7; D may be TRBD2 (6 bases). Germline CDR1 is MNHEY and CDR2 is SMNVEV (reference sequence). The CDR3 consists of 14 residues. The V end lost 5 bases, the J end lost 4 bases, and 15 bases lay between the germline ends. CDR3 sequence (DNA): TGTGCCAGCAGTGTCCGGGACTCAGGGTACGAGCAGTACTTC. Protein sequence: CASSVRDSGYEQYF.

This clonotype was seen a few times. The V gene is TRBV30, the J gene TRBJ2-7; 9 nucleotides line up with TRBD1. V lost 8 bases and J lost 5; bases outside the gene matches: 10. Germline V lookup: CDR1 GTSNPN, CDR2 SVGIG (reference sequence). The CDR3 loop spans 13 amino acids. CDR3 nucleotide sequence: TGTGCCGCCAGCCGGGACAGGGCCCACGAGCAGTACTTC. It translates to CAASRDRAHEQYF.

This clonotype was detected many times. The CDR3 is CASSELQGTGELFF. The CDR3 region has the DNA TGTGCCAGCAGTGAACTACAGGGAACCGGGGAGCTGTTTTTT. This chain uses TRBV25-1 with TRBJ2-2; possible D gene TRBD1, 6 bases. The V gene lost 2 bases and the J gene lost 5 bases, with 9 bases spanning the gap. The CDR3 sequence is 14 residues long. Germline assignment: CDR1 MGHDK and CDR2 SYGVNS. Full variable domain (outside the CDR3, taken from reference TRBV25-1 and TRBJ2-2): EADIYQTPRYLVIGTGKKITLECSQTMGHDKMYWYQQDPGMELHLIHYSYGVNSTEKGDLSSESTVSRIRTEHFPLTLESARPSHTSQYLCASSELQGTGELFFGEGSRLTVL.